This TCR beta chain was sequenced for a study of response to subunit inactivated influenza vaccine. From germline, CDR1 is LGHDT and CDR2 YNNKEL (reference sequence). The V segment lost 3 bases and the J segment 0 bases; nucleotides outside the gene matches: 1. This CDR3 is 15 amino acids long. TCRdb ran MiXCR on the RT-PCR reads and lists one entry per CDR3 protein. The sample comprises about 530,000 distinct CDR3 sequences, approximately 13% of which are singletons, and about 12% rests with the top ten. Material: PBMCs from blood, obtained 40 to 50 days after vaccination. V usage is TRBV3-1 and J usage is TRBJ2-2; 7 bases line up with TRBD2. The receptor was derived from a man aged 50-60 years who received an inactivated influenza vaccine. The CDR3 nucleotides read TGTGCCAGCAGCCATCGGGGGGCGAACACCGGGGAGCTGTTTTTT. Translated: CASSHRGANTGELFF.